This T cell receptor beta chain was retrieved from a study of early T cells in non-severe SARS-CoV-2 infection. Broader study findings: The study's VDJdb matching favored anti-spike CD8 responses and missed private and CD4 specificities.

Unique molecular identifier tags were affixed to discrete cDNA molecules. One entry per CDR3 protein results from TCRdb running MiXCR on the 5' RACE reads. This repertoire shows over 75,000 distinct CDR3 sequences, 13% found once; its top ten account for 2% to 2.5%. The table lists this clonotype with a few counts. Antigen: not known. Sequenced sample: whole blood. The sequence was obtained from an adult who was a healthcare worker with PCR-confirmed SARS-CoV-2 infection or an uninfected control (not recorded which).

CDR3 sequence (DNA): TGTGCCAGCAGCTTCCAGTCGGGCTACTACGAGCAGTACTTC. It encodes CASSFQSGYYEQYF. The rearrangement uses TRBV7-2 and TRBJ2-7; D is undetermined. The CDR3 is 14 residues long. Germline CDR1 SGHTA, CDR2 FQGNSA. Trimming stripped 3 bases from V and 3 bases from J, with 12 bases between.